What follows is one T cell receptor beta chain and its context. Its cognate antigen is unknown. TEMRA cells were FACS-enriched, and CD8+ and CD4+ T cells were isolated negatively. An amount of RNA that ranged from roughly 0.5 to 1 ug was reverse transcribed with random hexamers. Amplification of TCR beta CDR3 spanned 54 Vbeta and 13 Jbeta via immunoSEQ multiplex PCR. TCRdb reanalysed the immunoSEQ multiplex PCR reads using MiXCR and keeps one entry per CDR3 protein. The sample records some 170,000 distinct CDR3 sequences, approximately 94% being singletons. The CDR3 is 14 amino acids. J gave up 4 bases and V 8 bases, and 8 bases lay outside the gene matches. These data belong to a study of CD8 T cells in Susac syndrome. Study-wide results and limits: As the study acknowledged, the number of individuals who were part of its TCR sequencing and HLA analysis was relatively small.

The sequenced sample consisted of CD4+ T cells from PBMCs. The genes are TRBV12-3 or TRBV12-4 and TRBJ2-5; 9 positions agree with TRBD2. The TCR sequence derives from a human donor with multiple sclerosis. The CDR3 is CASGPAGGRETQYF. The CDR3 region has the DNA TGTGCCAGCGGGCCAGCGGGAGGCCGAGAGACCCAGTACTTC.